Below, 12 T cell receptor beta chains from the same sample are listed, as sequenced in a study of technical replicates of blood from four donors (dated by TCRdb to about 2017). Receptors were amplified or captured by the immunoSEQ multiplex PCR assay. The immuneACCESS repertoire file appears here via TCRdb, limited to in-frame rearrangements. These files lack a portion of the clones; in checked studies, under half of the deficit traces to unresolved V genes, and the cause of the others is not known. This sample gives some 89,000 clones in total; about 95% of them show up just once. The ten largest clones capture 0.33% of the sample. Sequenced: T cells isolated from PBMCs. These TCRs come from a human donor in good health.

This rearrangement joins TRBV2 to TRBJ2-7, with 9 nucleotides matching TRBD2. The CDR3 totals 14 residues. Germline loops: CDR1 SNHLY, CDR2 FYNNEI. The V segment lost 1 base and the J segment 2 bases; nucleotides outside the gene matches: 0. The DNA of the CDR3 is TGTGCCAGCAGTGAAGTAGCGGGAGCCTACGAGCAGTACTTC. Protein product: CASSEVAGAYEQYF.

DNA of the CDR3: TGTGCCAGCAGCCCCCGAGAAGCGGGGAAGGCGGGACGGCAGTACTTC. As protein: CASSPREAGKAGRQYF. The chain links TRBV9 to TRBJ2-7; 7 bases agree with TRBD2. V dropped 4 bases and J dropped 9; count of bases not matched to a gene: 19. The CDR3 covers 16 residues. From germline, CDR1 is SGDLS and CDR2 YYNGEE.

The chain links TRBV21-1 to TRBJ1-2; the table gives TRBD1 as D, unverified against the DNA. TRBV21-1 is a documented pseudogene. The CDR3 loop spans 14 amino acids. CDR3 loop: CASDHRERGYGYTF. In DNA form, the CDR3 reads TGTGCCAGCGATCACAGGGAGAGGGGGTATGGCTACACCTTC.

V is TRBV6-1 and J is TRBJ2-7; no reliable D call. Germline V CDR1 and CDR2: MNHNS, SASEGT. The V end was cut by 10 bases, the J end by 0 bases, with 13 bases between. This CDR3 has 13 amino acids. As DNA, the CDR3 is TGTGCCACATGTATTGGCCTCTCCTACGAGCAGTACTTC. Protein: CATCIGLSYEQYF.

The chain is built from TRBV28 and TRBJ2-7; D might be TRBD2 (5 bases). This CDR3 is 14 amino acids long. V lost 3 bases to trimming and J lost 5 bases, with 14 bases between them. CDR1 is MDHEN and CDR2 is SYDVKM in the germline V gene. The CDR3 DNA reads TGTGCCAGCAGTTTCACCGGGGTAGCTAACGAGCAGTACTTC. Its protein is CASSFTGVANEQYF.

In DNA form, the CDR3 reads TGTGCCAGCAGCTACGAGGACGAGCAGTACTTC. Translated: CASSYEDEQYF. V gene TRBV7-9 combines with J gene TRBJ2-7; no firm D call. Trimming removed 4 bases at V and 5 bases at J, with 6 bases between. Germline CDR1 is SEHNR and CDR2 is FQNEAQ (reference sequence). CDR3 length equals 11 residues.

V gene TRBV19 combines with J gene TRBJ2-7, with TRBD1 matching 9 bases. Trimming removed 9 bases from V and 3 bases from J; junction bases left unmatched: 12. The CDR3 length is 15 residues. Germline V gene data show CDR1 as LNHDA and CDR2 as SQIVND (reference sequence). The chain's CDR3 is CARTKDRGRYYEQYF. The CDR3 DNA sequence: TGTGCCAGAACTAAAGACAGGGGGAGATACTACGAGCAGTACTTC.

This chain connects TRBV6-5 to TRBJ1-1; D possibly corresponds to TRBD1 (5 bases). Trimming removed 4 bases at V and 3 bases at J, with 12 bases between. The CDR3 is 14 residues long. Germline V gives CDR1 MNHEY, CDR2 SVGAGI. The CDR3 sequence: CASSLTQGYTEAFF. The CDR3 DNA reads TGTGCCAGCAGTTTGACTCAGGGCTACACTGAAGCTTTCTTT.

This chain joins TRBV6-5 and TRBJ2-7, with 7 nucleotides matching TRBD2. Germline V gene lookup returns CDR1 MNHEY and CDR2 SVGAGI. The V segment lost 5 bases and the J segment 7 bases; nucleotides outside the gene matches: 11. The CDR3 has 14 amino acids. The CDR3 nucleotides are TGTGCCAGCAGTAGGTCAGGTAGCGGGCTTGAGCAGTACTTC. Protein: CASSRSGSGLEQYF.

This chain links TRBV13 with TRBJ2-1, with D perhaps TRBD2 (5 bases). The CDR3 loop spans 16 amino acids. Germline V lookup: CDR1 PRHDT, CDR2 FYEKMQ (reference sequence). V lost 6 bases and J 0 bases, leaving 15 bases between the germline ends. CDR3 sequence: CASSHTSIVSYNEQFF. DNA of the CDR3: TGTGCCAGCAGTCATACTAGTATAGTCTCCTACAATGAGCAGTTCTTC.

The CDR3 nucleotides read TGTGCCAGCAGCTTAGAGGGGGCTGTTGGCTACACCTTC. As protein: CASSLEGAVGYTF. This chain uses TRBV7-3 with TRBJ1-2, with 7 bases fitting TRBD1. Germline CDR1 is SGHTA and CDR2 is FQGTGA. CDR3 length: 13 residues. The ends lost 2 bases at V and 7 bases at J; junction bases unmatched: 4.

CDR3 coding DNA: TGTGCCAGCAGTGAACAATGGAGGGAGCAGTACTTC. It encodes CASSEQWREQYF. This chain connects TRBV25-1 to TRBJ2-7; TRBD2 might be the D (5 bases). This CDR3 contains 12 residues. The germline V gene encodes CDR1 MGHDK and CDR2 SYGVNS. Trimming removed 2 bases from V and 7 bases from J, with 9 bases in between.